This T cell receptor beta chain was sequenced during a study of tumor-infiltrating lymphocytes in primary liver carcinoma. The tissue used was unsorted bulk material of roughly 17-31 mg. RNA and DNA were co-extracted from it with the AllPrep DNA/RNA mini kit. Samples were taken from five separate regions of every tumor. This clonotype was seen repeatedly, ten times or more. With a constant-region primer, TCR beta cDNA was made from about 0.5 ug of total RNA. Nested multiplex PCR, run for three rounds with slightly modified ARM-PCR, yielded TCR beta libraries. The first two PCR rounds used TRBV1-TRBV30 forward primers with a C-beta reverse primer, about 10 cycles each. TCRdb analysed the multiplex PCR reads with MiXCR anew, one entry per CDR3 protein. The sample yields approximately 92,000 distinct CDR3 sequences, over 55% seen once. Trimming took 4 bases from V and 2 from J, leaving 29 bases between them. Germline-derived CDR1 and CDR2 are SQVTM and ANQGSEA. CDR3 length: 19 amino acids.

The source material was liver tumor tissue from sampling region 5. Described subset: tumor region T5, tumor centre. V is TRBV29-1 and J is TRBJ1-1, with a tentative D call TRBD1 (6 bases). This receptor was taken from a woman aged 55-75 years with primary liver carcinoma and hepatitis B virus infection. The CDR3 sequence: CSVVRRSSEGGPKNTEAFF. The CDR3 coding sequence is TGCAGCGTTGTTAGAAGATCTTCGGAAGGGGGGCCTAAAAACACTGAAGCTTTCTTT.